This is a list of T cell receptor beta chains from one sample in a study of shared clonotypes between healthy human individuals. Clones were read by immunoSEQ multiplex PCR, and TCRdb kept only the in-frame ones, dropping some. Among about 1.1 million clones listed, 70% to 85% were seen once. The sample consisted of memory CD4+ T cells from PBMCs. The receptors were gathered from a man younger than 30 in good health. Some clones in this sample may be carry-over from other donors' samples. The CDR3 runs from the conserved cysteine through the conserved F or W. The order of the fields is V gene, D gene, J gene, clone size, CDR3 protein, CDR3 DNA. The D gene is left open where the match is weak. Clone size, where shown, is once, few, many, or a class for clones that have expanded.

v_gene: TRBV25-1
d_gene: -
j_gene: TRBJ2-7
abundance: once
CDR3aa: CASSEFVGSYEQYF
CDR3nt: TGTGCCAGCAGTGAATTCGTGGGGAGCTACGAGCAGTACTTC

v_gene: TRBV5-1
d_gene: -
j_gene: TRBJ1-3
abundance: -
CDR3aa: CASKGPVSGNTIYF
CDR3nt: TGCGCCAGCAAGGGGCCGGTCTCTGGAAACACCATATATTTT

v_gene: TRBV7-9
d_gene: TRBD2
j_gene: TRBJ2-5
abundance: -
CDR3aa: CASSFRTSVLQETQYF
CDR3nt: TGTGCCAGCAGCTTTCGAACTAGCGTACTCCAAGAGACCCAGTACTTC

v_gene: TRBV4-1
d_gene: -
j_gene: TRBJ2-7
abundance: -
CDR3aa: CASSQEIHNSYEQYF
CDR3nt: TGCGCCAGCAGCCAAGAAATCCATAACTCCTACGAGCAGTACTTC

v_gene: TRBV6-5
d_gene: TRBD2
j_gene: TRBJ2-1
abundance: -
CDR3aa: CASKDKWGGNEQFF
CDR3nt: TGTGCCAGCAAAGATAAATGGGGGGGGAATGAGCAGTTCTTC

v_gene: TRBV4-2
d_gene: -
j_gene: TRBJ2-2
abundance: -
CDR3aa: CASSQSFRLSGELFF
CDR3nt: TGTGCCAGCAGCCAGAGTTTTCGCCTCTCGGGGGAGCTGTTTTTT

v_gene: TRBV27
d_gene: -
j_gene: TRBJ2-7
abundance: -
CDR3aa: CASSSGTTYFYEQYF
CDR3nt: TGTGCCAGCAGTTCCGGGACCACTTACTTCTACGAGCAGTACTTC

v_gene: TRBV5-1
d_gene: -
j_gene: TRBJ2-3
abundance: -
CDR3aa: CASSELDTQYF
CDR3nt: TGCGCCAGCAGCGAGCTGGATACGCAGTATTTT

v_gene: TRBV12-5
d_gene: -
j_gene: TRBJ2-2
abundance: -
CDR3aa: CASGGTGELFF
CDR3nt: TGTGCTAGTGGCGGGACCGGGGAGCTGTTTTTT

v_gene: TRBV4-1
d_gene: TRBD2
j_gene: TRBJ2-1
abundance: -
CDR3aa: CASSRPSGSWNEQFF
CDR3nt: TGCGCCAGCAGCCGCCCTAGCGGGAGTTGGAATGAGCAGTTCTTC

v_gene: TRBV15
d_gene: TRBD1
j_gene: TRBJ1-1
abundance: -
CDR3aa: CATSRRTGEREAFF
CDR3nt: TGTGCCACCAGCAGAAGAACAGGGGAACGTGAAGCTTTCTTT

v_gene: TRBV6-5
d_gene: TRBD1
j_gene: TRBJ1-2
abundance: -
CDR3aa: CASSSRTGGLDYGYTF
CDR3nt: TGTGCCAGCAGTTCCCGGACAGGGGGCCTGGACTATGGCTACACCTTC

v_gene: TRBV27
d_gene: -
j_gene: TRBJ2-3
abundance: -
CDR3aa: CATLTRGAGTDTQYF
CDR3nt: TGTGCCACCCTTACGAGGGGGGCCGGGACAGATACGCAGTATTTT

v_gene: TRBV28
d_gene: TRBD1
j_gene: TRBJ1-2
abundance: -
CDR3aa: CASSPRDRVNGYTF
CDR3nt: TGTGCCAGCAGTCCTCGGGACAGGGTAAACGGCTACACCTTC

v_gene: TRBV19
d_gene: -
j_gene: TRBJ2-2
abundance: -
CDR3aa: CASSIYTGELFF
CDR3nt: TGTGCCAGTAGTATCTACACCGGGGAGCTGTTTTTT

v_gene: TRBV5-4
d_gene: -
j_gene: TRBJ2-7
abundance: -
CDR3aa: CASSLDGLGGNEQYF
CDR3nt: TGTGCCAGCAGCTTGGACGGGTTAGGGGGGAACGAGCAGTACTTC

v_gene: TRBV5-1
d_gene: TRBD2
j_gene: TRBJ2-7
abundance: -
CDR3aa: CASSLVSGTSGRSYEQYF
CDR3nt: TGCGCCAGCAGCTTAGTGTCCGGGACTAGCGGGAGAAGCTACGAGCAGTACTTC

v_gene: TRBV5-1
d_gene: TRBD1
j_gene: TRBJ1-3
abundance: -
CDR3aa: CASSGGGAGNTIYF
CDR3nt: TGCGCCAGCAGCGGAGGGGGCGCTGGAAACACCATATATTTT

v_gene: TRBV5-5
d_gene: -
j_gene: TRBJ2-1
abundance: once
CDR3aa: CASSFLTGTHLSEQFF
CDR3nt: TGTGCCAGCAGCTTTTTGACAGGAACCCATCTCAGTGAGCAGTTCTTC

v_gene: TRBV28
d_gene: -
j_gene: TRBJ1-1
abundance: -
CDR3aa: CASSTGTSETEAFF
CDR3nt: TGTGCCAGCAGCACAGGGACGTCAGAGACTGAAGCTTTCTTT

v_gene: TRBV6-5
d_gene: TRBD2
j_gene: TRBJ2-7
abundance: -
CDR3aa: CASRRLASEQYF
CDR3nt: TGTGCCAGCAGGAGACTAGCGAGCGAGCAGTACTTC

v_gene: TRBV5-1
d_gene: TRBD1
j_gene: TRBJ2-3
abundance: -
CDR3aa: CASSYEQGAADTQYF
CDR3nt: TGCGCCAGCAGCTACGAACAGGGGGCCGCAGATACGCAGTATTTT

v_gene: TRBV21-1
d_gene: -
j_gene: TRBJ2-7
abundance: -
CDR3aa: CASSKTSVESYEQYF
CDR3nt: TGTGCCAGCAGCAAAACTAGTGTTGAATCCTACGAGCAGTACTTC

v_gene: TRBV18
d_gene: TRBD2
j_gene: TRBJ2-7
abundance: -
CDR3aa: CASSPFSSGSYEQYF
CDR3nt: TGTGCCAGCTCACCATTTTCTAGCGGCTCCTACGAGCAGTACTTC

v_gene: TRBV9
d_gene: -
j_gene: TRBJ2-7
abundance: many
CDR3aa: CASSATTGRGEQYF
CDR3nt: TGTGCCAGCAGCGCCACGACAGGTCGAGGTGAGCAGTACTTC